Listed below are T cell receptor beta chains from one sample, sequenced in a study of blood T cell repertoires in COVID-19. The repertoire was sequenced with immunoSEQ multiplex PCR; TCRdb's copy has only in-frame clones and lacks some. The data show hundreds of thousands of clones, 80% to 90% seen once. Material: PBMCs or T cells enriched from blood (not recorded which). The source of these receptors is a woman under 30 who had recovered from COVID-19. CDR3s include the opening cysteine and the closing phenylalanine or tryptophan. The D gene is left open where the match is weak.

CDR3: CASSKNVGTEAFF
D: .
V: TRBV7-2

CDR3: CASSPRPTGTGPYGYTF
D: TRBD1
V: TRBV3-1/TRBV3-2

CDR3: CASSPGTRGRNTIYF
D: .
V: TRBV7-6

CDR3: CSVEGKGQGYSEQFF
D: TRBD1
V: TRBV29-1

CDR3: CATKTNLGGPENEKLFF
D: .
V: TRBV4-1

CDR3: CASSLSPGQGTYEQYF
D: TRBD1
V: TRBV5-1

CDR3: CASSSGDSYNEQFF
D: .
V: TRBV5-1

CDR3: CAWSDRTVEAFF
D: .
V: TRBV30

CDR3: CASSLGGTLNEKLFF
D: .
V: TRBV19

CDR3: CASSFRGQAKHSNQPQHF
D: TRBD1
V: TRBV7-7

CDR3: CASSPRAGGYEQYF
D: TRBD2
V: TRBV9

CDR3: CASSPSRPTEAFF
D: .
V: TRBV18

CDR3: CASSGNRGLYGYTF
D: TRBD1
V: TRBV9

CDR3: CASSLERGTDTQYF
D: .
V: TRBV7-3

CDR3: CATSREDSLNSNQPQHF
D: .
V: TRBV15

CDR3: CASSQDYGGYTF
D: .
V: TRBV3-1/TRBV3-2

CDR3: CASSLRGTGGYGYTF
D: TRBD1
V: TRBV7-2

CDR3: CASSFEGNSGNTIYF
D: .
V: TRBV28

CDR3: CASSQDYNRRGVEQYF
D: TRBD2
V: TRBV3-1/TRBV3-2

CDR3: CASSIRQGGSEKLFF
D: TRBD1
V: TRBV7-6

CDR3: CASSRTGRVEKLFF
D: TRBD1
V: TRBV14

CDR3: CASTTGGEKLFF
D: .
V: TRBV7-9

CDR3: CASSSTGTGGGYTF
D: .
V: TRBV28

CDR3: CASTSGSGANVLTF
D: .
V: TRBV23-1

CDR3: CASSDSGGGNEQFF
D: TRBD2
V: TRBV2

CDR3: CASSQTGLRTEAFF
D: TRBD1
V: TRBV4-1

CDR3: CARSSGQTIQASYNEQFF
D: .
V: TRBV7-5

CDR3: CASGKQGRSYNSPLHF
D: .
V: TRBV6-6

CDR3: CASSATGGEQFF
D: TRBD2
V: TRBV19

CDR3: CASSEGLAGSTGELFF
D: TRBD2
V: TRBV13

CDR3: CSASQGVDQPQHF
D: TRBD1
V: TRBV20-1

CDR3: CASSLEGRPQETQYF
D: .
V: TRBV5-1

CDR3: CASSSPGQISNQPQHF
D: .
V: TRBV6-5

CDR3: CASSFDQGRMETEAFF
D: .
V: TRBV11-2

CDR3: CASTSKSTARRKTEAFF
D: .
V: TRBV5-4

CDR3: CASSLDQRGNYGYTF
D: .
V: TRBV11-2

CDR3: CASSQGFGTVSSNEQFF
D: TRBD1
V: TRBV4-1

CDR3: CASSSSPQGYYGYTF
D: .
V: TRBV28

CDR3: CASSQDPAPGNNEQFF
D: .
V: TRBV3-1/TRBV3-2

CDR3: CASKAGGEFYEQYF
D: .
V: TRBV10-2

CDR3: CSALRLFGYTF
D: .
V: TRBV20-1

CDR3: CASSHQVSGVYGYTF
D: .
V: TRBV4-1

CDR3: CASSPRTRGNEQFF
D: .
V: TRBV28

CDR3: CASSLPGQGGQPQHF
D: TRBD1
V: TRBV23-1

CDR3: CSVLTGGGGNEKLFF
D: TRBD1
V: TRBV29-1

CDR3: CASSLSRTGQRLFF
D: .
V: TRBV27

CDR3: CASSELAGEQFF
D: TRBD2
V: TRBV9